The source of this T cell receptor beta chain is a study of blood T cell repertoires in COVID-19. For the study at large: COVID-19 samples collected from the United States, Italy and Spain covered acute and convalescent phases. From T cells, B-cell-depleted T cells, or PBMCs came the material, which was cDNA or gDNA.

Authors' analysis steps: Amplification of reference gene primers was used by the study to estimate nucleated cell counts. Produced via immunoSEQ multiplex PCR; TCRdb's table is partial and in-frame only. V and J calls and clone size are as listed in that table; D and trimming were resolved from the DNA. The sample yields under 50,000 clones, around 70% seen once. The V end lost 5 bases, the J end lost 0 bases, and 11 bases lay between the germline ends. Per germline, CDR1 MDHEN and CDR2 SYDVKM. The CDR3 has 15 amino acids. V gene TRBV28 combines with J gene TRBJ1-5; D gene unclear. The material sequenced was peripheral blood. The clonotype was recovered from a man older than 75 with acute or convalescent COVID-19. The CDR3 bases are TGTGCCAGCAGTCTCGACACTTATAGCAATCAGCCCCAGCATTTT. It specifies CASSLDTYSNQPQHF.